Listed below are T cell receptor beta chains from one sample, sequenced in a study of shared clonotypes between healthy human individuals. TCRdb's table, derived via immunoSEQ multiplex PCR, lists solely in-frame clones and lacks some. The table records about 1.1 million clones, about 84% of them present only once. The source material was memory CD4+ T cells from PBMCs. The receptors stem from a man aged 18-30 years in good health. Some clones in this sample may be carry-over from other donors' samples. Both conserved end residues are part of each CDR3. A D gene is named only where the DNA matches it firmly. Some rows have no size entry. The others give once, few or many, or a class for an expanded clone.

clone_size: few
v_call: TRBV7-2
j_call: TRBJ1-3
d_call: .
cdr3_nt: TGTGCCAGCAGCTTAGTGCTATCAGCTTCCCCCTCTGGAAACACCATATATTTT
cdr3_aa: CASSLVLSASPSGNTIYF

clone_size: .
v_call: TRBV7-9
j_call: TRBJ2-7
d_call: .
cdr3_nt: TGTGCCAGCAGCTTTCTTGGAGGAGGGAAGTACTTC
cdr3_aa: CASSFLGGGKYF

clone_size: few
v_call: TRBV7-3
j_call: TRBJ2-1
d_call: TRBD2
cdr3_nt: TGTGCCAGCAGCTTATCCAGCGGGAGCAATGAGCAGTTCTTC
cdr3_aa: CASSLSSGSNEQFF

clone_size: once
v_call: TRBV5-4
j_call: TRBJ2-3
d_call: .
cdr3_nt: TGTGCCAGCAGTCGGGGACGGGATAGCACAGATACGCAGTATTTT
cdr3_aa: CASSRGRDSTDTQYF

clone_size: .
v_call: TRBV29-1
j_call: TRBJ2-1
d_call: TRBD1
cdr3_nt: TGCAGCGTTCAAAGGACAGGGGTAATAGCTGACAATGAGCAGTTCTTC
cdr3_aa: CSVQRTGVIADNEQFF

clone_size: .
v_call: TRBV9
j_call: TRBJ2-2
d_call: .
cdr3_nt: TGTGCCAGCAGCTCCTTCGCGGGGGCAAACACCGGGGAGCTGTTTTTT
cdr3_aa: CASSSFAGANTGELFF

clone_size: .
v_call: TRBV5-5
j_call: TRBJ2-7
d_call: TRBD1
cdr3_nt: TGTGCCAGCAGCCGATTTCCAGGGGGCAACTACGAGCAGTACTTC
cdr3_aa: CASSRFPGGNYEQYF

clone_size: .
v_call: TRBV6-6
j_call: TRBJ1-5
d_call: .
cdr3_nt: TGTGCCAGCAGTACCCCGGGCAGGGTCGGCAATCAGCCCCAGCATTTT
cdr3_aa: CASSTPGRVGNQPQHF

clone_size: .
v_call: TRBV5-1
j_call: TRBJ2-2
d_call: .
cdr3_nt: TGCGCCAGCAGCCCCCCAGGGGGGACCTCGGGCACCGGGGAGCTGTTTTTT
cdr3_aa: CASSPPGGTSGTGELFF

clone_size: .
v_call: TRBV5-1
j_call: TRBJ1-1
d_call: .
cdr3_nt: TGCGCCAGCAGCTTGGACAGGGAGCATGAAGCTTTCTTT
cdr3_aa: CASSLDREHEAFF

clone_size: .
v_call: TRBV15
j_call: TRBJ2-2
d_call: .
cdr3_nt: TGTGCCACCAGGGGAACGGCAGGGCAGGCCGGGGAGCTGTTTTTT
cdr3_aa: CATRGTAGQAGELFF

clone_size: .
v_call: TRBV29-1
j_call: TRBJ2-3
d_call: TRBD2
cdr3_nt: TGCAGCGTTGTGGCGGGAGGCGTAGATACGCAGTATTTT
cdr3_aa: CSVVAGGVDTQYF

clone_size: .
v_call: TRBV4-3
j_call: TRBJ2-4
d_call: TRBD2
cdr3_nt: TGCGCCAGCAGCCGGGATGCTAGCGGGAGGGTTTCCAAAAACATTCAGTACTTC
cdr3_aa: CASSRDASGRVSKNIQYF

clone_size: once
v_call: TRBV5-4
j_call: TRBJ2-3
d_call: .
cdr3_nt: TGTGCCAGCAGCACCTCCTACACAGATACGCAGTATTTT
cdr3_aa: CASSTSYTDTQYF

clone_size: few
v_call: TRBV2
j_call: TRBJ1-5
d_call: .
cdr3_nt: TGTGCCAGCAGTCTTAGCAATCAGCCCCAGCATTTT
cdr3_aa: CASSLSNQPQHF

clone_size: .
v_call: TRBV5-1
j_call: TRBJ1-2
d_call: .
cdr3_nt: TGCGCCAGCACCTCGGAAGGGTGGGTCTACACCTTC
cdr3_aa: CASTSEGWVYTF

clone_size: .
v_call: TRBV5-6
j_call: TRBJ2-3
d_call: .
cdr3_nt: TGTGCCAGCAGCTTTGGGACAGATACGCAGTATTTT
cdr3_aa: CASSFGTDTQYF

clone_size: .
v_call: TRBV5-4
j_call: TRBJ2-7
d_call: .
cdr3_nt: TGTGCCAGCAGCTTGGCCGGGTCGGGAGTTTCCTACGAGCAGTACTTC
cdr3_aa: CASSLAGSGVSYEQYF

clone_size: .
v_call: TRBV7-2
j_call: TRBJ2-1
d_call: TRBD2
cdr3_nt: TGTGCCAGCAGCAAGGGACTAGCGGGAGCCGCTCGTCAGGGTGAGCAGTTCTTC
cdr3_aa: CASSKGLAGAARQGEQFF

clone_size: .
v_call: TRBV28
j_call: TRBJ2-3
d_call: .
cdr3_nt: TGTGCCAGCAGTTTACAGCGCCCAGGGACAGATACGCAGTATTTT
cdr3_aa: CASSLQRPGTDTQYF

clone_size: once
v_call: TRBV10-3
j_call: TRBJ1-3
d_call: .
cdr3_nt: TGTGCCATCAGTGAGTCTCGGGATGGAAACACCATATATTTT
cdr3_aa: CAISESRDGNTIYF

clone_size: .
v_call: TRBV7-3
j_call: TRBJ2-5
d_call: .
cdr3_nt: TGTGCCAGCAGCTTAACCCGGCAAGAGACCCAGTACTTC
cdr3_aa: CASSLTRQETQYF

clone_size: .
v_call: TRBV5-1
j_call: TRBJ1-2
d_call: TRBD1
cdr3_nt: TGCGCCAGCAGCTCCGACAGGGGGTATGGCTACACCTTC
cdr3_aa: CASSSDRGYGYTF

clone_size: .
v_call: TRBV7-9
j_call: TRBJ2-5
d_call: TRBD2
cdr3_nt: TGTGCCAGCAGCTCGGGACTAGCGGGAGCCCAAGAGACCCAGTACTTC
cdr3_aa: CASSSGLAGAQETQYF

clone_size: once
v_call: TRBV28
j_call: TRBJ2-7
d_call: .
cdr3_nt: TGTGCCAGCAGGGCCTCCTACGAGCAGTACTTC
cdr3_aa: CASRASYEQYF

clone_size: once
v_call: TRBV27
j_call: TRBJ2-3
d_call: TRBD1
cdr3_nt: TGTGCCAGCAGTTTTGACAGGGTCACAGATACGCAGTATTTT
cdr3_aa: CASSFDRVTDTQYF

clone_size: once
v_call: TRBV6-1
j_call: TRBJ1-4
d_call: .
cdr3_nt: TGTGCCAGCAGTGATTGGGGGGCTGGAGGAACTAATGAAAAACTGTTTTTT
cdr3_aa: CASSDWGAGGTNEKLFF

clone_size: many
v_call: TRBV5-4
j_call: TRBJ2-2
d_call: .
cdr3_nt: TGTGCCAGCAGCGGGCAGGGGATGGGCGGGGAGCTGTTTTTT
cdr3_aa: CASSGQGMGGELFF

clone_size: .
v_call: TRBV19
j_call: TRBJ1-1
d_call: TRBD1
cdr3_nt: TGTGCCAGTAGTAGAAGTGGGACAGGGAGGATGAACACTGAAGCTTTCTTT
cdr3_aa: CASSRSGTGRMNTEAFF

clone_size: .
v_call: TRBV5-6
j_call: TRBJ2-1
d_call: TRBD2
cdr3_nt: TGTGCCAGCAGCTTGGATGGGGGACTAGCGCTCAATGAGCAGTTCTTC
cdr3_aa: CASSLDGGLALNEQFF

clone_size: .
v_call: TRBV11-2
j_call: TRBJ2-7
d_call: TRBD1
cdr3_nt: TGTGCCAGCAGCTTAGATCCAGGGACAGGGGGCTTTTACGAGCAGTACTTC
cdr3_aa: CASSLDPGTGGFYEQYF

clone_size: few
v_call: TRBV7-8
j_call: TRBJ1-2
d_call: .
cdr3_nt: TGTGCCAGCAGCTTAGGAATAAGGGGGATGCAGGAGGACTATGGCTACACCTTC
cdr3_aa: CASSLGIRGMQEDYGYTF

clone_size: few
v_call: TRBV5-4
j_call: TRBJ1-1
d_call: .
cdr3_nt: TGTGCCAGCAGCGGAGGGGGGAACACTGAAGCTTTCTTT
cdr3_aa: CASSGGGNTEAFF

clone_size: .
v_call: TRBV21-1
j_call: TRBJ2-7
d_call: .
cdr3_nt: TGTGCCAGCCTAAACCGGTGGAAGCGGGGCTACTCCTACGAGCAGTACTTC
cdr3_aa: CASLNRWKRGYSYEQYF

clone_size: few
v_call: TRBV7-9
j_call: TRBJ1-1
d_call: .
cdr3_nt: TGTGCCAGCAGCTCCAGGGGCCGGGAAATGAACACTGAAGCTTTCTTT
cdr3_aa: CASSSRGREMNTEAFF

clone_size: .
v_call: TRBV9
j_call: TRBJ1-1
d_call: .
cdr3_nt: TGTGCCAGCAGCCCCCCCCTTGGAGGGGAAGACACTGAAGCTTTCTTT
cdr3_aa: CASSPPLGGEDTEAFF